The source of this TCR beta chain is a study of cytomegalovirus exposure and HLA in healthy donors. Study-level points and caveats: Later analysis identified a missense DCLRE1C variant that was linked to TCR beta V- and J-gene trimming.

Healthy bone marrow donors formed the donor group. Primers: 60 Vbeta forward and 13 Jbeta reverse. The assay was immunoSEQ multiplex PCR, and TCRdb's table has in-frame clones only and misses some. The repertoire includes 150,000 to 200,000 clones, roughly 75% of them detected once, and 10% to 12% sits in the top ten. V lost 7 bases and J 2 bases, leaving 12 bases between the germline ends. Germline CDR1 is SNHLY and CDR2 is FYNNEI. CDR3 length: 13 amino acids. Comments on this clone: Its antigen is still unknown.

The chain joins TRBV2 to TRBJ2-7, with D possibly TRBD2 on 5 matching bases. The sample consisted of PBMCs. This clonotype originated in a man younger than 35 in good health and CMV-seropositive. The CDR3 region is CASNGGRTYEQYF. CDR3 sequence (DNA): TGTGCCAGCAATGGAGGCCGAACCTACGAGCAGTACTTC.